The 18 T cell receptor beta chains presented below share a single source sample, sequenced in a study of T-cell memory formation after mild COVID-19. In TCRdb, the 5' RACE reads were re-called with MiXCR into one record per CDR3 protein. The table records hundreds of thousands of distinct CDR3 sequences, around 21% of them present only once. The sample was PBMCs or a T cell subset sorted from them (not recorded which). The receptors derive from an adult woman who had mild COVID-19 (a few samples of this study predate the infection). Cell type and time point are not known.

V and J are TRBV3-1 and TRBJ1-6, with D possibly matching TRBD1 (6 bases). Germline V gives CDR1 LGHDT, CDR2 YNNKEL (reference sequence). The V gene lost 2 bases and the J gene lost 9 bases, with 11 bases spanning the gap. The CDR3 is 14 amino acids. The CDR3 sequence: CASSQIQGGSPLHF. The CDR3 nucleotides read TGTGCCAGCAGCCAAATACAGGGTGGTTCACCCCTCCACTTT.

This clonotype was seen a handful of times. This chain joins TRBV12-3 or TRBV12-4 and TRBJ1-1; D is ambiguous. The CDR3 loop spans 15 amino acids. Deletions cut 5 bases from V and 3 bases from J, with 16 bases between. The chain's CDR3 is CASSPSEGGHTEAFF. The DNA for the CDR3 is TGTGCCAGCAGTCCCTCCGAGGGAGGGCACACTGAAGCTTTCTTT.

The chain's CDR3 is CAWSPDFSGANVLTF. The CDR3 DNA follows: TGTGCCTGGAGCCCTGACTTCTCTGGGGCCAACGTCCTGACTTTC. V and J are TRBV30 and TRBJ2-6; no reliable D call. Germline V gene lookup returns CDR1 GTSNPN and CDR2 SVGIG (reference sequence). With 3 bases removed from V and 0 bases from J, the gap between germline ends came to 9 bases. The length of the CDR3 is 15 residues.

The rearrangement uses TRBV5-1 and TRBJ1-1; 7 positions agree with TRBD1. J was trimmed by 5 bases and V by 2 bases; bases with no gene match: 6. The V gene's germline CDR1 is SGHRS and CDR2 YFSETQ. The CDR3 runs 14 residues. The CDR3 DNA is TGCGCCAGCAGCTTACCAAACAGGGGAACTGAAGCTTTCTTT. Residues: CASSLPNRGTEAFF.

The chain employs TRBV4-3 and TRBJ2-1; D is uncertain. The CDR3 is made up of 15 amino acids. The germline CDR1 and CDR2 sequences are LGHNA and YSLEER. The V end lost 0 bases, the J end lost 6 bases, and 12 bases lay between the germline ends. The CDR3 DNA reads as TGCGCCAGCAGCCAAGAATCTGCTACAAGCAATGAGCAGTTCTTC. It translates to CASSQESATSNEQFF.

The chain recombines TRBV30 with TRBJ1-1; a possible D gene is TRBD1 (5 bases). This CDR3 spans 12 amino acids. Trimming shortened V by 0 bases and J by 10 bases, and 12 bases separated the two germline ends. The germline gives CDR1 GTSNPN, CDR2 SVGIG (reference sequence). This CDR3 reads CAWSVWGERAFF. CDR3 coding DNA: TGTGCCTGGAGTGTATGGGGGGAGAGAGCTTTCTTT.

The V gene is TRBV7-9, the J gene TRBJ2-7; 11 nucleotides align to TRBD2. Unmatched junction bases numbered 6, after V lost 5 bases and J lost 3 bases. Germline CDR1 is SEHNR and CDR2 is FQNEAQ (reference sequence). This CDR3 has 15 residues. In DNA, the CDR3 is TGTGCCAGCAGCCCCCAGGGGACTAGCGGCTACGAGCAGTACTTC. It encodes CASSPQGTSGYEQYF.

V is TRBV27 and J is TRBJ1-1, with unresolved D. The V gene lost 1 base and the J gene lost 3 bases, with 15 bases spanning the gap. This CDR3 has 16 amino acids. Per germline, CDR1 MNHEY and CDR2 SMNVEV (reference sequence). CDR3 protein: CASSLFGEGLDTEAFF. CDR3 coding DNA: TGTGCCAGCAGTTTATTCGGGGAGGGCTTGGACACTGAAGCTTTCTTT.

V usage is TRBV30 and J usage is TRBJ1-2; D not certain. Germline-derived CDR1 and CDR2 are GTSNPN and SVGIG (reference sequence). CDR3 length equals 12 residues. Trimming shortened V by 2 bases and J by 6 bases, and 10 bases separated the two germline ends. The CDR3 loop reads CAWSIGLHGYTF. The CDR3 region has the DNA TGTGCCTGGAGTATCGGACTCCATGGCTACACCTTC.

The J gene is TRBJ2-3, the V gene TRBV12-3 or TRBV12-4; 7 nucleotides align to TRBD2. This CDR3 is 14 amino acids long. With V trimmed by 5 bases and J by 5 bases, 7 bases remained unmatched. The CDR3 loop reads CASSLRGDGDTQYF. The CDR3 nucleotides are TGTGCCAGCAGTCTTCGGGGGGATGGAGATACGCAGTATTTT.

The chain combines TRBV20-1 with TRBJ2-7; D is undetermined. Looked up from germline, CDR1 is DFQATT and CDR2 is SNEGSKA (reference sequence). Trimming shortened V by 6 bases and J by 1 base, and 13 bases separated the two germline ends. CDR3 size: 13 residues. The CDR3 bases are TGCAGTGCCCCGCCGGACGGATCCTACGAGCAGTACTTC. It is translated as CSAPPDGSYEQYF.

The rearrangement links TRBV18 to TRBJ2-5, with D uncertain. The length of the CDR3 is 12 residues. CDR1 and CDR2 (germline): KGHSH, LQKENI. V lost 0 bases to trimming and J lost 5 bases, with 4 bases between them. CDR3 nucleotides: TGTGCCAGCTCACCACCCCTTGAGACCCAGTACTTC. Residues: CASSPPLETQYF. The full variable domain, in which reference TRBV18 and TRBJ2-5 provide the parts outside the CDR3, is NAGVMQNPRHLVRRRGQEARLRCSPMKGHSHVYWYRQLPEEGLKFMVYLQKENIIDESGMPKERFSAEFPKEGPSILRIQQVVRGDSAAYFCASSPPLETQYFGPGTRLLVL.

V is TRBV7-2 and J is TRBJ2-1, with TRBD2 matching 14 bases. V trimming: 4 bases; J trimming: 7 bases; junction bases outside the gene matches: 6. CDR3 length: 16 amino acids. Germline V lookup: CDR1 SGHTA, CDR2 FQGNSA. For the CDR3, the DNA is TGTGCCAGCAGCTCGACTAGCGGGAGGGTAACTAATGAGCAGTTCTTC. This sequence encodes CASSSTSGRVTNEQFF.

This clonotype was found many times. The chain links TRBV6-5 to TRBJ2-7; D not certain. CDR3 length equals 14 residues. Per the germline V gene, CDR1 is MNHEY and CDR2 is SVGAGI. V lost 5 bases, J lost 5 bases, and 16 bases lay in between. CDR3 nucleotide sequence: TGTGCCAGCAGTACCTCAGGACCACTCGACGAGCAGTACTTC. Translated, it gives CASSTSGPLDEQYF.

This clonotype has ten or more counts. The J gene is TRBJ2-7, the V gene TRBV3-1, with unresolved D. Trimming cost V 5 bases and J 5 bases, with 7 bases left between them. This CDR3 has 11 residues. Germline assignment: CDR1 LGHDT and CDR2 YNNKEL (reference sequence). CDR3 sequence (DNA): TGTGCCAGCAGCATTGGGGACGAGCAGTACTTC. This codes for CASSIGDEQYF.

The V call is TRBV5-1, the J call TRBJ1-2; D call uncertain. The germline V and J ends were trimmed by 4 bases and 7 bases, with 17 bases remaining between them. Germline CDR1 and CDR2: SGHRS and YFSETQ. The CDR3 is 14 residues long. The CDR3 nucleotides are TGCGCCAGCAGCACATCTGGACCCTCCAGTGGCTACACCTTC. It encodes CASSTSGPSSGYTF. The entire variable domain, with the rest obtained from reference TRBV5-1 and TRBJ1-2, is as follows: KAGVTQTPRYLIKTRGQQVTLSCSPISGHRSVSWYQQTPGQGLQFLFEYFSETQRNKGNFPGRFSGRQFSNSRSEMNVSTLELGDSALYLCASSTSGPSSGYTFGSGTRLTVV.

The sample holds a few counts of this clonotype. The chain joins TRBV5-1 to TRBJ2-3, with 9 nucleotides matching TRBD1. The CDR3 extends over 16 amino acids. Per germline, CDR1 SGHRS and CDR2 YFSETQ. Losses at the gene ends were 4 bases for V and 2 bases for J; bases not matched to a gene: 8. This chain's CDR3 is CASSPRTGVFTDTQYF. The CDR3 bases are TGCGCCAGCAGCCCCCGGACAGGGGTTTTCACAGATACGCAGTATTTT.

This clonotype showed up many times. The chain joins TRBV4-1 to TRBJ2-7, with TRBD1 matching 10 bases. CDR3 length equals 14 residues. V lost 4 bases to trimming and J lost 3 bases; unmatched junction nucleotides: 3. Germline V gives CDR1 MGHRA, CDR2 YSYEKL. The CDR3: CASSPGDRGYEQYF. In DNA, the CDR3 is TGCGCCAGCAGCCCAGGGGACAGGGGCTACGAGCAGTACTTC.